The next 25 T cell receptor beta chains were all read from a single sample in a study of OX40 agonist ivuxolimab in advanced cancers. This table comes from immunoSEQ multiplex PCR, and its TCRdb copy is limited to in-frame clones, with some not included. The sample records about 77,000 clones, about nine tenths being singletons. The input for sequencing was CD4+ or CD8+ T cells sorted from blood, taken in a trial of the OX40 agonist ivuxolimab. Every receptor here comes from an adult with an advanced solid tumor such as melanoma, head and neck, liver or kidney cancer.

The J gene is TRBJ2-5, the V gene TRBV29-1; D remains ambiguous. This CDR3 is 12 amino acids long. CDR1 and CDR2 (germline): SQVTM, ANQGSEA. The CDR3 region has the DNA TGCAGTTACAGTATTCTCCAAGAGACCCAGTACTTC. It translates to CSYSILQETQYF.

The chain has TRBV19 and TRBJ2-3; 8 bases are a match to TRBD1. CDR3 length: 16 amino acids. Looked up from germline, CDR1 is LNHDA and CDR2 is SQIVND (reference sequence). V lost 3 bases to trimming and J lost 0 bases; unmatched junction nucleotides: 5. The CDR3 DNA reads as TGTGCCAGTAGTATTCAGGGGGCCTCTAGCACAGATACGCAGTATTTT. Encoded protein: CASSIQGASSTDTQYF.

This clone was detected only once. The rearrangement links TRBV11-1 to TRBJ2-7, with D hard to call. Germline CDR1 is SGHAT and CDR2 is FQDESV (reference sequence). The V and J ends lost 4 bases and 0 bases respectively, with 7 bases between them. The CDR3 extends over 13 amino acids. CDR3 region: CASSSYNSYEQYF. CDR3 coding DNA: TGTGCCAGCAGCTCATATAACTCCTACGAGCAGTACTTC. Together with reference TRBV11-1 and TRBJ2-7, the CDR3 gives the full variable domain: EAEVAQSPRYKITEKSQAVAFWCDPISGHATLYWYRQILGQGPELLVQFQDESVVDDSQLPKDRFSAERLKGVDSTLKIQPAELGDSAMYLCASSSYNSYEQYFGPGTRLTVT.

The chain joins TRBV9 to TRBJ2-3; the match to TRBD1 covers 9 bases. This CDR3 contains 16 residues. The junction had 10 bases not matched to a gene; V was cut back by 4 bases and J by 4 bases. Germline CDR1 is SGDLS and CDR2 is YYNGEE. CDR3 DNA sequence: TGTGCCAGCAGCTACAGGACAGGGGAGGGAGCAGATACGCAGTATTTT. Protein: CASSYRTGEGADTQYF. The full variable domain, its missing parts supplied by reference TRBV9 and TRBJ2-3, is DSGVTQTPKHLITATGQRVTLRCSPRSGDLSVYWYQQSLDQGLQFLIQYYNGEERAKGNILERFSAQQFPDLHSELNLSSLELGDSALYFCASSYRTGEGADTQYFGPGTRLTVL.

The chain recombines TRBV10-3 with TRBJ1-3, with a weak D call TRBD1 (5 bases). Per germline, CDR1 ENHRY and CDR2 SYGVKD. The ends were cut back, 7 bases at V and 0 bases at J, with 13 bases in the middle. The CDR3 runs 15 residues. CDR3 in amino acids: CAINTGTFSGNTIYF. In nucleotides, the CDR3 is TGTGCCATCAATACCGGGACCTTCTCTGGAAACACCATATATTTT.

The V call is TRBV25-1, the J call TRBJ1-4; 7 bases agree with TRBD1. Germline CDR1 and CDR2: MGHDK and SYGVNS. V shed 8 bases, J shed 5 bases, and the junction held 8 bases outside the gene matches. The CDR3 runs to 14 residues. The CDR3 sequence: CASRYGQDNEKLFF. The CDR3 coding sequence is TGTGCCAGCCGGTACGGACAGGACAATGAAAAACTGTTTTTT.

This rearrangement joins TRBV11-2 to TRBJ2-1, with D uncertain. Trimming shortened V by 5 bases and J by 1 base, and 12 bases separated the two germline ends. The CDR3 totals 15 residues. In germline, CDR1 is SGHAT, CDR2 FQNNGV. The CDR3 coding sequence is TGTGCCAGCAGCCGCGGAGACCTTTCCTACAATGAGCAGTTCTTC. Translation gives CASSRGDLSYNEQFF.

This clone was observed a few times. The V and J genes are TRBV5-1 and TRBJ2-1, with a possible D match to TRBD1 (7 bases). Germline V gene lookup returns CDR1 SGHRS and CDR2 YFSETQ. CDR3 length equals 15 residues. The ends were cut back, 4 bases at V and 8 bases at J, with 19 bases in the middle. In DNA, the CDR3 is TGCGCCAGCAGCCGAATGGCAGGGGGGCAGGATGAGCAGTTCTTC. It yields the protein CASSRMAGGQDEQFF.

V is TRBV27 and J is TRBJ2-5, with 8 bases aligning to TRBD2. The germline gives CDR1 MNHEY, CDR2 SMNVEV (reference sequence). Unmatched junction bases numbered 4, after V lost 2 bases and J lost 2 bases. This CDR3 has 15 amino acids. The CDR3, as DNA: TGTGCCAGCAGTTTAAGCGGGAGTCAGCAAGAGACCCAGTACTTC. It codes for CASSLSGSQQETQYF.

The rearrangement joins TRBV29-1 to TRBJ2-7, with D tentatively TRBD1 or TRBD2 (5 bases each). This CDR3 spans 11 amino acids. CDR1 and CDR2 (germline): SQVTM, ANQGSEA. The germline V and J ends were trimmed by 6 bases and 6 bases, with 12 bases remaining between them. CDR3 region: CSVKPRGEQYF. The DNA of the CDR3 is TGCAGCGTAAAACCGAGGGGCGAGCAGTACTTC.

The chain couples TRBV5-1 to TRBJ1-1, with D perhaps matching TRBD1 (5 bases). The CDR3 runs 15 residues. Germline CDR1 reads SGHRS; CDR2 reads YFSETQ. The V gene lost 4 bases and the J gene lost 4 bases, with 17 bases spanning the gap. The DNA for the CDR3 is TGCGCCAGCAGCCTGGGTCATGGCGGGGGCACTGAAGCTTTCTTT. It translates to CASSLGHGGGTEAFF. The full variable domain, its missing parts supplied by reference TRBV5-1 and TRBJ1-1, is KAGVTQTPRYLIKTRGQQVTLSCSPISGHRSVSWYQQTPGQGLQFLFEYFSETQRNKGNFPGRFSGRQFSNSRSEMNVSTLELGDSALYLCASSLGHGGGTEAFFGQGTRLTVV.

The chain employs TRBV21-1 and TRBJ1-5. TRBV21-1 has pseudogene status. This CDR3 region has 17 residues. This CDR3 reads CASSKSTGAPSNQPQHF. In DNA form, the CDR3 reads TGTGCCAGCAGCAAATCAACCGGGGCCCCTAGCAATCAGCCCCAGCATTTT.

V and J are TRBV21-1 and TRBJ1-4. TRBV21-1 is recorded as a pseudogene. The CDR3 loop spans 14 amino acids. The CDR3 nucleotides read TGTGCCAGCAGCATAGGGTGGGACGGTGAAAAACTGTTTTTT. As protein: CASSIGWDGEKLFF.

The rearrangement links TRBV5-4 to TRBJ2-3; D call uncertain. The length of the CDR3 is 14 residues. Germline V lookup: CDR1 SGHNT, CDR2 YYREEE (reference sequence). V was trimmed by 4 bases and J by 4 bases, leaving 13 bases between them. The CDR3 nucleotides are TGTGCCAGCAGCCGTGAGAGTTCAGCAGATACGCAGTATTTT. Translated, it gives CASSRESSADTQYF.

CDR3 DNA: TGTGCCAGCAGCTTTGGGGTTGCAGGATCGAACACTGAAGCTTTCTTT. Protein sequence: CASSFGVAGSNTEAFF. This chain connects TRBV7-9 to TRBJ1-1; D unresolved. Trimming left V 3 bases short and J 1 base short, with 15 bases between. The CDR3 length is 16 residues. CDR1 SEHNR and CDR2 FQNEAQ come from the germline V gene (reference sequence). The full variable domain, in which reference TRBV7-9 and TRBJ1-1 provide the parts outside the CDR3, is DTGVSQNPRHKITKRGQNVTFRCDPISEHNRLYWYRQTLGQGPEFLTYFQNEAQLEKSRLLSDRFSAERPKGSFSTLEIQRTEQGDSAMYLCASSFGVAGSNTEAFFGQGTRLTVV.

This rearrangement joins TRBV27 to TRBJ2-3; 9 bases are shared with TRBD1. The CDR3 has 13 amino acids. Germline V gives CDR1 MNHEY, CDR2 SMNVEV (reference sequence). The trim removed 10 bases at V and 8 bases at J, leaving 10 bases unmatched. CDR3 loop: CATQGQGPVTQYF. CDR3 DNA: TGTGCCACCCAGGGACAGGGACCTGTTACGCAGTATTTT.

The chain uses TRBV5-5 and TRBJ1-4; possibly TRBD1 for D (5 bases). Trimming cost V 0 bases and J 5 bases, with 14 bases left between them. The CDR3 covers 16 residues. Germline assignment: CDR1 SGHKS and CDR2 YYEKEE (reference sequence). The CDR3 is CASSLGQNYRNEKLFF. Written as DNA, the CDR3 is TGTGCCAGCAGCTTGGGACAGAATTATAGGAATGAAAAACTGTTTTTT.

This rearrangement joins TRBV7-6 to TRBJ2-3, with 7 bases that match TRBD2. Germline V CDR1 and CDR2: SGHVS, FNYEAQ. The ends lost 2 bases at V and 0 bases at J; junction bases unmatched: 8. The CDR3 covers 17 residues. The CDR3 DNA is TGTGCCAGCAGCTTAAAGGCTAGCGGTGCTAGCACAGATACGCAGTATTTT. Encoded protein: CASSLKASGASTDTQYF.

CDR3 sequence (DNA): TGCAGCGTCCTGACCGGGAGTAGCACAGATACGCAGTATTTT. As protein: CSVLTGSSTDTQYF. V usage is TRBV29-1 and J usage is TRBJ2-3; TRBD2 is a possible D gene (6 bases). Germline loops: CDR1 SQVTM, CDR2 ANQGSEA. The CDR3 is 14 amino acids. Trimming took off 6 bases at V and 0 bases at J, with 13 bases between the two ends.

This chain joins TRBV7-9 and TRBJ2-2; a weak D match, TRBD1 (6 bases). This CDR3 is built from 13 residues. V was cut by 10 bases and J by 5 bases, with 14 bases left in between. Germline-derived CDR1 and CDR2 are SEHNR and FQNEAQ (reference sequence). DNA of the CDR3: TGTGCCACCCCAGGGGCGATTACCGGGGAGCTGTTTTTT. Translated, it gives CATPGAITGELFF.

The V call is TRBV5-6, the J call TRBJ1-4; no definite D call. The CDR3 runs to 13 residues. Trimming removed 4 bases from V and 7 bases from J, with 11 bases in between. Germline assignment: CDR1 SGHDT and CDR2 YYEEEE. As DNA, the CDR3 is TGTGCCAGCAGCACACGGGGAGGTGAAAAACTGTTTTTT. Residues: CASSTRGGEKLFF.

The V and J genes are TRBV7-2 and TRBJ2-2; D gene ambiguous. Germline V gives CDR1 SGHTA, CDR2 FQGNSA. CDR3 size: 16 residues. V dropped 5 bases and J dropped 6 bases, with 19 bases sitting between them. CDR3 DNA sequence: TGTGCCAGCAGCCCCTTTGTTAGGGATCGGGCCGGGGAGCTGTTTTTT. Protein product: CASSPFVRDRAGELFF.

The CDR3 protein is CASSADRGGEQFF. The CDR3 region has the DNA TGTGCCAGCAGTGCCGACCGGGGGGGTGAGCAGTTCTTC. This rearrangement joins TRBV27 to TRBJ2-1, with TRBD2 matching 8 bases. The CDR3 runs 13 residues. The V and J ends lost 5 bases and 9 bases, in that order; junction bases with no gene match: 6. Germline V gives CDR1 MNHEY, CDR2 SMNVEV (reference sequence).

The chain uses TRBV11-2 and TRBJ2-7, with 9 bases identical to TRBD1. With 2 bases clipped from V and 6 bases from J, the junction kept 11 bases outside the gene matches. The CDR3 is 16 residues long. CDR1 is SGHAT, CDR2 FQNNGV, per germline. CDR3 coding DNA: TGTGCCAGCAGCTTAAAGACCTCGGGACAGGGCGGCGAGCAGTACTTC. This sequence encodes CASSLKTSGQGGEQYF.

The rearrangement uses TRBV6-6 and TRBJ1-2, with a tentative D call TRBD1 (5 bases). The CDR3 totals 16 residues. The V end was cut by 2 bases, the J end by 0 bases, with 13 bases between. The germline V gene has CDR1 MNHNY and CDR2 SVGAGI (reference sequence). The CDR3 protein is CASSYGTVPSNYGYTF. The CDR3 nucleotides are TGTGCCAGCAGTTACGGGACCGTCCCTTCTAACTATGGCTACACCTTC.